This TCR beta chain was observed in a study of blood T cell repertoires in COVID-19. On the study more broadly: COVID-19 samples from acute and convalescent phases originated in the United States, Italy and Spain. T cells, B-cell-depleted T cells, or PBMCs supplied cDNA or gDNA.

Original processing methods: From reference gene primer amplification, estimates of nucleated cell counts were derived. The table came from immunoSEQ multiplex PCR; TCRdb's copy has only in-frame clones and leaves some out. Clonal size and the V and J genes are those of that table, whereas D and trimming came from the DNA. The table lists 15,000 to 20,000 clones, roughly nine tenths of them singletons, with less than 15% in the top ten. Germline CDR1 and CDR2: GTSNPN and SVGIG (reference sequence). The CDR3 totals 11 residues. Unmatched junction bases numbered 7, after V lost 4 bases and J lost 13 bases.

The specimen sequenced was peripheral blood. This clonotype was obtained from a man aged 55 to 69 with active COVID-19. The chain joins TRBV30 to TRBJ2-1; 7 nucleotides match TRBD1. CDR3 DNA sequence: TGTGCCTGGAATACAGGGGTCGCCCAGTTCTTC. Its protein product is CAWNTGVAQFF.